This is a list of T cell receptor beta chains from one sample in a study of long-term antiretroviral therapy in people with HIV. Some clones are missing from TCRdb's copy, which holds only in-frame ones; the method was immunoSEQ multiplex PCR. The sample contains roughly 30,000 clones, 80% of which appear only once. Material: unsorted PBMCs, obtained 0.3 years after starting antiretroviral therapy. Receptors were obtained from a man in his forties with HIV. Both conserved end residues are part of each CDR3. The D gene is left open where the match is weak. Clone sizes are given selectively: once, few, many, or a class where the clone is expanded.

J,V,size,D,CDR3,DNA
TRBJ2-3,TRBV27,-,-,CASSVTRWGEATDTQYF,TGTGCCAGCAGTGTCACTAGATGGGGAGAGGCCACAGATACGCAGTATTTT
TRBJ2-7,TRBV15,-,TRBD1,CATSRGTGSYEQYF,TGTGCCACCAGCAGAGGGACAGGTAGCTACGAGCAGTACTTC
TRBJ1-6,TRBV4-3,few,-,CASSQDETGRSPLHF,TGCGCCAGCAGCCAAGATGAGACGGGGCGTTCACCCCTCCACTTT
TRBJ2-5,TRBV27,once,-,CASSPLARGTQYF,TGTGCCAGCAGCCCCCTTGCTAGGGGAACCCAGTACTTC
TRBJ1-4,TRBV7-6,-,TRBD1,CASSPGQVGQGKLFF,TGTGCCAGCAGCCCGGGACAGGTTGGACAGGGAAAACTGTTTTTT
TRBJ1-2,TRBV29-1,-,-,CSVGRDTAYGYTF,TGCAGCGTTGGGAGGGACACGGCCTATGGCTACACCTTC
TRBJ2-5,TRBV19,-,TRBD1,CASRDRGFQETQYF,TGTGCCAGTAGAGACAGGGGATTCCAAGAGACCCAGTACTTC
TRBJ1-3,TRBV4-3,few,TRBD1,CASSQDRDSSGNTIYF,TGCGCCAGCAGCCAAGATAGGGACAGCTCTGGAAACACCATATATTTT
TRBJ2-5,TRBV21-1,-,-,CASSKDPAKETQYF,TGTGCCAGCAGCAAAGATCCTGCGAAAGAGACCCAGTACTTC
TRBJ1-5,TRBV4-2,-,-,CASSQDRGFNQPQHF,TGTGCCAGCAGCCAAGACAGGGGCTTTAATCAGCCCCAGCATTTT
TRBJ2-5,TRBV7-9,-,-,CASSLNRVGQETQYF,TGTGCCAGCAGCTTAAACAGGGTGGGACAAGAGACCCAGTACTTC
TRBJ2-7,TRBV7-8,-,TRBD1,CASSTGTGFAEQYF,TGTGCCAGCAGCACCGGGACAGGGTTTGCCGAGCAGTACTTC
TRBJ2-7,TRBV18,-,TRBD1,CASSLYRGIYEQYF,TGTGCCAGCTCACTATACAGGGGGATCTACGAGCAGTACTTC
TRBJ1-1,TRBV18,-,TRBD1,CASSFGQGGTEAFF,TGTGCCAGCTCATTCGGACAGGGAGGCACTGAAGCTTTCTTT
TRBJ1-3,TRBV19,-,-,CASSWDASSGNTIYF,TGTGCCAGTAGTTGGGACGCGAGCTCTGGAAACACCATATATTTT
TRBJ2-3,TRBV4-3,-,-,CASSQELKPDTQYF,TGCGCCAGCAGCCAAGAACTGAAACCAGATACGCAGTATTTT
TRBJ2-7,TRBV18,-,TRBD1,CASSPYTGDDHEQYF,TGTGCCAGCTCACCATATACAGGGGACGACCACGAGCAGTACTTC
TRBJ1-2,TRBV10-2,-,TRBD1,CASSTMTGGSGYTF,TGCGCCAGCAGCACAATGACAGGGGGCTCTGGCTACACCTTC
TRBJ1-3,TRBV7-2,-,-,CASSLHRFTSGNTIYF,TGTGCCAGCAGCTTACATCGGTTTACTTCTGGAAACACCATATATTTT
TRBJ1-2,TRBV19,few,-,CASSHRDFNYGYTF,TGTGCCAGTAGTCATCGGGATTTTAACTATGGCTACACCTTC
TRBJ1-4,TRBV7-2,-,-,CASSEKTNEKLFF,TGTGCCAGCAGCGAGAAAACTAATGAAAAACTGTTTTTT
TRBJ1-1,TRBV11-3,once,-,CASSLDYTANTEAFF,TGTGCCAGCAGCTTAGATTATACTGCAAACACTGAAGCTTTCTTT
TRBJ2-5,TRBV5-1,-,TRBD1,CASSLTGGIETQYF,TGCGCCAGCAGCTTGACAGGGGGCATTGAGACCCAGTACTTC
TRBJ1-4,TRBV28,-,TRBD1,CASSPTGVGGKLFF,TGTGCCAGCAGTCCTACAGGGGTGGGTGGTAAACTGTTTTTT
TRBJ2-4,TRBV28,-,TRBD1,CASSQRGRARDIQYF,TGTGCCAGCAGCCAAAGGGGGCGAGCTCGGGACATTCAGTACTTC
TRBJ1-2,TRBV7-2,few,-,CASSPDRANYGYTF,TGTGCCAGCAGCCCGGACAGAGCTAACTATGGCTACACCTTC
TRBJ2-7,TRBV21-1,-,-,CASSNLGFEQYF,TGTGCCAGCAGCAATCTCGGGTTTGAGCAGTACTTC
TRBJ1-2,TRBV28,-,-,CASTLPGKWGYTF,TGTGCCAGCACCCTTCCGGGGAAGTGGGGCTACACCTTC
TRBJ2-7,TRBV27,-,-,CASSPRGGPLYEQYF,TGTGCCAGCAGTCCCCGAGGAGGGCCCTTGTACGAGCAGTACTTC
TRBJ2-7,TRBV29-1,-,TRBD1,CSATGASYEQYF,TGCAGCGCGACAGGGGCCTCCTACGAGCAGTACTTC
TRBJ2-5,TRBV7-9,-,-,CASSLVRETQYF,TGTGCCAGCAGCTTAGTTCGGGAGACCCAGTACTTC